The 16 T cell receptor beta chains presented below share a single source sample, sequenced in a study of vaccination effects on CD4 cells after COVID-19 (dated by TCRdb to between 2020 and 2023). The receptor library was made with the immunoSEQ multiplex PCR assay. TCRdb provides this immuneACCESS table in a form limited to in-frame rearrangements. Some clones are lacking; in checked studies, under half of them reflect an unresolved V gene, and why the rest are absent is not known. This sample has about 50,000 clones in its table, and over 60% of those were observed once. Less than 15% of the sample is in the top ten clones. What these receptors recognize is not known. To identify antigen-specific CD4+ T cell clonotypes by their expansion, the ViraFEST assay first stimulated PBMC with viral peptide pools and then applied TCR sequencing. After more than nine days of culture, CD4+ T cells were isolated with the EasySep CD4+ T cell isolation kit. Each participant got two doses of an mRNA SARS-CoV-2 vaccine, either BNT162b2 or mRNA-1273.

Sequenced here: CD4+ T cells from PBMCs cultured with HCoV-OC43 spike peptides, sampled after COVID-19 vaccination. This specimen's cell subset or site label, per the study, means: HCoV-OC43 spike overlapping peptide pool stimulation. Receptors originate from a human donor who received a COVID-19 vaccine.

V and J are TRBV7-2 and TRBJ2-6; D unresolved. The CDR3 is made up of 13 amino acids. V was trimmed by 3 bases and J by 2 bases, leaving 2 bases between them. CDR1 is SGHTA and CDR2 is FQGNSA in the germline V gene. In DNA form, the CDR3 reads TGTGCCAGCAGCTTCGCTGGGGCCAACGTCCTGACTTTC. This codes for CASSFAGANVLTF.

This clone has only a few counts. CDR3 nucleotide sequence: TGTGCCAGCAGCTTAGAGATTGCAGGGGGCGGACAGCCCCAGCATTTT. This translates into CASSLEIAGGGQPQHF. The rearrangement joins TRBV7-9 to TRBJ1-5; 8 positions agree with TRBD1. CDR3 length: 16 amino acids. J gave up 7 bases and V 1 base, and 9 bases lay outside the gene matches. In germline, CDR1 is SEHNR, CDR2 FQNEAQ (reference sequence).

V usage is TRBV14 and J usage is TRBJ2-7; the D is unclear. V gave up 1 base and J gave up 1 base, with 8 bases separating them. The CDR3 length is 14 residues. The germline V gene encodes CDR1 SGHDN and CDR2 FVKESK. The CDR3 region is CASSQGAHSYEQYF. The CDR3 nucleotides are TGTGCCAGCAGCCAAGGGGCGCATTCCTACGAGCAGTACTTC. The complete variable domain, with remaining parts taken from reference TRBV14 and TRBJ2-7, reads EAGVTQFPSHSVIEKGQTVTLRCDPISGHDNLYWYRRVMGKEIKFLLHFVKESKQDESGMPNNRFLAERTGGTYSTLKVQPAELEDSGVYFCASSQGAHSYEQYFGPGTRLTVT.

V gene TRBV6-4 combines with J gene TRBJ2-3, with TRBD1 matching 7 bases. V was pared by 5 bases and J by 1 base, with 9 bases of the junction left unmatched. The CDR3 has 16 residues. CDR1 MRHNA and CDR2 SNTAGT come from the germline V gene. The CDR3 region has the DNA TGTGCCAGCAGTCCGAGACAGGGTGGGGGCACAGATACGCAGTATTTT. This encodes CASSPRQGGGTDTQYF.

J is TRBJ1-3 and V is TRBV6-7, with 7 bases that match TRBD1. TRBV6-7 is filed as an ORF, its function uncertain. The V segment lost 6 bases and the J segment 6 bases; nucleotides outside the gene matches: 14. The CDR3 contains 16 residues. Here the CDR3 DNA reads TGTGCCAGCAGCTACATGCTTGAGCAGGGGGAAAACACCATATATTTT. Translation: CASSYMLEQGENTIYF.

The rearrangement links TRBV19 to TRBJ2-4; D perhaps matches TRBD2 (6 bases). The CDR3 is made up of 16 amino acids. CDR1 is LNHDA and CDR2 is SQIVND in the germline V gene (reference sequence). The V end lost 5 bases, the J end lost 1 base, and 15 bases lay between the germline ends. For the CDR3, the DNA is TGTGCCAGTAGTCTCCGGGACTCCCTGGCCAAAAACATTCAGTACTTC. Its protein is CASSLRDSLAKNIQYF.

The rearrangement uses TRBV11-2 and TRBJ2-1; 8 bases align to TRBD2. J was trimmed by 5 bases and V by 5 bases; bases with no gene match: 11. The germline V gene encodes CDR1 SGHAT and CDR2 FQNNGV. This CDR3 is 16 amino acids long. CDR3 DNA: TGTGCCAGCAGCCTCAACACCGGGACTAGTCACAATGAGCAGTTCTTC. Translation: CASSLNTGTSHNEQFF.

The genes are TRBV5-1 and TRBJ1-4, with 8 bases matching TRBD1. CDR1 and CDR2 (germline): SGHRS, YFSETQ. There are 14 residues in the CDR3. V was pared by 4 bases and J by 7 bases, with 6 bases of the junction left unmatched. CDR3 amino acids: CASSMGQAVEKLFF. CDR3 in DNA: TGCGCCAGCAGCATGGGACAGGCAGTTGAAAAACTGTTTTTT.

The V call is TRBV6-1, the J call TRBJ1-5, with D possibly being TRBD1 (5 bases). In germline, CDR1 is MNHNS, CDR2 SASEGT. The ends were cut back, 3 bases at V and 3 bases at J, with 12 bases in the middle. The CDR3 runs 15 residues. CDR3 loop: CASSDWGTANQPQHF. The CDR3, as DNA: TGTGCCAGCAGTGATTGGGGGACCGCCAATCAGCCCCAGCATTTT.

This rearrangement joins TRBV5-6 to TRBJ1-1; unclear D gene. The CDR3 contains 13 residues. With 10 bases removed from V and 1 base from J, the gap between germline ends came to 14 bases. CDR1 and CDR2 (germline): SGHDT, YYEEEE. The CDR3 DNA reads TGTGCCTCTACTAGAAAGTCGAACACTGAAGCTTTCTTT. This gives the protein CASTRKSNTEAFF.

The chain couples TRBV2 to TRBJ1-1; D is uncertain. The germline V and J ends were trimmed by 7 bases and 1 base, with 4 bases remaining between them. Germline assignment: CDR1 SNHLY and CDR2 FYNNEI. The CDR3 sequence is 11 residues long. In nucleotides, the CDR3 is TGTGCCAGCATAAGGAACACTGAAGCTTTCTTT. This translates into CASIRNTEAFF.

The genes are TRBV11-3 and TRBJ2-1; 7 bases map to TRBD2. Germline CDR1 and CDR2: SGHNT and YENEEA. The V gene end was trimmed by 0 bases and the J gene end by 5 bases; junction bases not matched to a gene: 16. This CDR3 spans 19 amino acids. CDR3 amino acids: CASSLDYFPDGTINNEQFF. The CDR3 bases are TGTGCCAGCAGCTTAGATTATTTCCCCGACGGGACTATAAACAATGAGCAGTTCTTC.

V and J are TRBV3-1 (or the pseudogene TRBV3-2) and TRBJ2-5; D ambiguous. The CDR3 spans 13 residues. Germline values: CDR1 LGHDT, CDR2 YNNKEL (reference sequence). Trimming cost V 3 bases and J 4 bases, with 9 bases left between them. CDR3 coding DNA: TGTGCCAGCAGCCAGTCTCGCACAGAGACCCAGTACTTC. Its protein product is CASSQSRTETQYF.

This sequence joins TRBV6-6 and TRBJ1-5; no reliable D call. The CDR3 has 15 residues. Germline CDR1 is MNHNY and CDR2 is SVGAGI (reference sequence). V lost 0 bases and J lost 4, with 10 bases in between. The CDR3 protein is CASSYSTKGNQPQHF. The CDR3 DNA follows: TGTGCCAGCAGTTACTCCACAAAGGGTAATCAGCCCCAGCATTTT.

The V gene is TRBV2, the J gene TRBJ2-7; no clear D gene. The CDR3 runs 13 residues. Looked up from germline, CDR1 is SNHLY and CDR2 is FYNNEI. Trimming shortened V by 1 base and J by 0 bases, and 4 bases separated the two germline ends. The CDR3 region is CASSEGFSYEQYF. The CDR3 coding sequence is TGTGCCAGCAGTGAAGGGTTCTCCTACGAGCAGTACTTC.

This clone was detected only a few times. The chain employs TRBV3-1 (or the pseudogene TRBV3-2) and TRBJ2-1, with D possibly TRBD2 on 5 matching bases. Germline V gene sequence: CDR1 LGHDT, CDR2 YNNKEL (reference sequence). The CDR3 has 13 residues. V gave up 1 base and J gave up 9 bases, with 10 bases separating them. CDR3 amino acids: CASSQVPLAEQFF. The CDR3 DNA follows: TGTGCCAGCAGCCAAGTCCCCCTAGCTGAGCAGTTCTTC.